This TCR beta chain was retrieved from a study of immune cell composition in non-small cell lung cancer. Study-wide points: Top 10 clone scores and clonality were higher in squamous than adenocarcinoma. It was not proven that tumour-reactive clones equal dominant tumour-associated clones.

Data came from immunoSEQ multiplex PCR; TCRdb stores just in-frame clones and leaves some out. The sample has more than 11,000 clones, about 85% seen once. This clone has more than one count but fewer than ten. Its target is not known. The V gene's germline CDR1 is MNHNY and CDR2 SVGAGI (reference sequence). The CDR3 is 12 residues long. Trimming stripped 2 bases from V and 5 bases from J, with 6 bases between. Source material: lung tumor tissue. This sequence joins TRBV6-6 and TRBJ2-5; tentative D call: TRBD2 (6 bases). This receptor was obtained from a human donor with non-small cell lung cancer. CDR3 DNA sequence: TGTGCCAGCAGTTACGGGAGGGAGACCCAGTACTTC. Residues: CASSYGRETQYF.